Listed below are T cell receptor beta chains from one sample, sequenced in a study of a mutant IDH1 vaccine in newly diagnosed glioma. Data came from immunoSEQ multiplex PCR; TCRdb stores just in-frame clones and leaves some out. The sample lists about 58,000 clones; 84% were seen once. What these receptors recognize is not known. This sample comprised PBMCs, obtained from a glioma patient whose treatment included an IDH1 peptide vaccine. The receptor source for this set is a woman aged 45-65 years with glioma. The CDR3 runs from the conserved cysteine through the conserved F or W. D genes are given only for firm matches. Only some rows state a clone size, as once, few, many or a class for expanded clones.

V	size	J	D	DNA	CDR3
TRBV2	.	TRBJ2-1	TRBD2	TGTGCCAGGGGGGGTACGGGGGGCAATGAGCAGTTCTTC	CARGGTGGNEQFF
TRBV6-6	.	TRBJ2-2	.	TGTGCCATCAGATCTCAACCGGAGGAGCTGTTTTTT	CAIRSQPEELFF
TRBV19	.	TRBJ2-7	.	TGTGCCAGTACCGATATCAGGGCCGAGCAGTACTTC	CASTDIRAEQYF
TRBV6-5	.	TRBJ2-3	.	TGTGCCAGCCGGAGAGAGACCCTGGGGGCAGATACGCAGTATTTT	CASRRETLGADTQYF
TRBV18	.	TRBJ1-1	.	TGTGCCAGCTCTTCCACAGGGTACATGAACACTGAAGCTTTCTTT	CASSSTGYMNTEAFF
TRBV30	.	TRBJ1-3	.	TGTGCCTGGAACACGCGGCGGATATTCCCTGGAAACACCATATATTTT	CAWNTRRIFPGNTIYF
TRBV4-1	.	TRBJ1-3	.	TGCGCCAGCAGCCAATATTTAGGGGGATCTGGAAACACCATATATTTT	CASSQYLGGSGNTIYF
TRBV6-5	.	TRBJ1-3	.	TGTGCCAGTGGATTCCGGGATGTCTATTTT	CASGFRDVYF
TRBV27	.	TRBJ2-7	.	TGTGCCAGCAGGTCGACAAGCGGATACGAGCAGTACTTC	CASRSTSGYEQYF
TRBV13	once	TRBJ2-5	.	TGTGCCAGCAGCTCGGGGCAGGGGCAAGAGACCCAGTACTTC	CASSSGQGQETQYF
TRBV5-1	once	TRBJ1-1	TRBD1	TGCGCCAGCAGCGTAGGACAGGGTGAAGCTTTCTTT	CASSVGQGEAFF
TRBV4-3	.	TRBJ2-1	.	TGCGCCAGCAGCCAAGTTTCAGGGACCTCCGAGCAGTTCTTC	CASSQVSGTSEQFF
TRBV7-2	.	TRBJ1-1	.	TGTGCCAGCAGCTTGGGGGGCGCGAACACTGAAGCTTTCTTT	CASSLGGANTEAFF
TRBV7-8	once	TRBJ2-2	.	TGTGCCAGCCATGAGGGGGGGGGACTCTACGGGGAGCTGTTTTTT	CASHEGGGLYGELFF
TRBV28	.	TRBJ1-4	.	TGTGCCACCCGACAGTCGAAGGAAAAACTGTTTTTT	CATRQSKEKLFF
TRBV5-4	.	TRBJ2-7	.	TGTGCCAGCAGCCGAACCGGGACTGAGACCTACGAGCAGTACTTC	CASSRTGTETYEQYF
TRBV5-1	.	TRBJ1-1	.	TGCGCCAGCAGGGCGGACGTAGGGGACACTGAAGCTTTCTTT	CASRADVGDTEAFF
TRBV9	once	TRBJ1-6	.	TGTGCCAGCAGCGTTAGCGACGAGGGTTCACCCCTCCACTTT	CASSVSDEGSPLHF
TRBV7-8	once	TRBJ2-2	TRBD2	TGTGCCAGCAGCCCGAGCGGGGCGAACACCGGGGAGCTGTTTTTT	CASSPSGANTGELFF
TRBV30	.	TRBJ1-5	.	TGTGCCTGGAGTGGAGGGGGCAATCAGCCCCAGCATTTT	CAWSGGGNQPQHF
TRBV2	.	TRBJ1-2	.	TGTGCCAGCAGTGAAGACGGACACTATGGCTACACCTTC	CASSEDGHYGYTF
TRBV7-2	.	TRBJ1-1	TRBD1	TGTGCCAGCAGCTTAGGGACAGGGAGCACTGAAGCTTTCTTT	CASSLGTGSTEAFF
TRBV27	.	TRBJ2-7	.	TGTGCCAGCAGTTCCTATTCCGAGCAGTACTTC	CASSSYSEQYF
TRBV6-1	once	TRBJ2-7	TRBD1	TGTGCCAGCAGTGGAGAAAGGGGGCAGGACGAGCAGTACTTC	CASSGERGQDEQYF
TRBV7-9	once	TRBJ1-2	.	TGTGCCAGCAGCGAAAGGGACACTCCCTATGGCTACACCTTC	CASSERDTPYGYTF
TRBV6-5	.	TRBJ1-2	TRBD1	TGTGCCAGCACACAGGGGCGAGGCTACACCTTC	CASTQGRGYTF
TRBV7-2	.	TRBJ2-2	.	TGTGCCAGCAGCTTAACTAGCACCGGGGAGCTGTTTTTT	CASSLTSTGELFF
TRBV14	.	TRBJ1-2	.	TGTGCCAGCAGCCACCCTAAGGGGGGGGAGCGGGCCTATGGCTACACCTTC	CASSHPKGGERAYGYTF
TRBV10-2	.	TRBJ1-2	.	TGCGCCAGCAGTGAGAGGTCACAGAGCGGTTACACCTTC	CASSERSQSGYTF
TRBV13	once	TRBJ1-2	.	TGTGCCAGCAGCCAATCAGGCGGGGGCATTAGGTATGGCTACACCTTC	CASSQSGGGIRYGYTF
TRBV9	.	TRBJ2-1	.	TGTGCCAGCAGCGTAGTGGGGGTCTACAATGAGCAGTTCTTC	CASSVVGVYNEQFF
TRBV27	.	TRBJ2-2	.	TGTGCCAGCAGTTGGGGGACGATGAACACCGGGGAGCTGTTTTTT	CASSWGTMNTGELFF
TRBV19	.	TRBJ1-1	.	TGTGCCAGTAGTATCCAAGGGCTCCAGTTCATGAACACTGAAGCTTTCTTT	CASSIQGLQFMNTEAFF
TRBV29-1	.	TRBJ2-1	.	TGCAGCGTTGACCTGACCCGGGATGAGCAGTTCTTC	CSVDLTRDEQFF
TRBV30	.	TRBJ1-5	.	TGTGCCTGGAGTCCCTTTGGGGGAGGGATGAGCAATCAGCCCCAGCATTTT	CAWSPFGGGMSNQPQHF
TRBV5-4	.	TRBJ1-2	.	TGTGCCAGCAGCCTGGGACAACACTATGGCTACACCTTC	CASSLGQHYGYTF
TRBV11-1	.	TRBJ2-7	.	TGTGCCAGCAGCCTTTCTACCGGGGGCTCCTACGAGCAGTACTTC	CASSLSTGGSYEQYF
TRBV5-8	.	TRBJ1-4	.	TGTGCCAGCAGCTTGGGACTGGGATTCAACAATGAAAAACTGTTTTTT	CASSLGLGFNNEKLFF
TRBV7-9	.	TRBJ2-7	.	TGTGCCAGCAGCTTAGGTGCCGGATCCTACGAGCAGTACTTC	CASSLGAGSYEQYF
TRBV4-2	.	TRBJ1-2	.	TGTGCCAGCAGCCAAGATCTTAAGACAGTCTATGGCTACACCTTC	CASSQDLKTVYGYTF
TRBV7-8	.	TRBJ1-3	TRBD1	TGTGCCAGCAGCCAGGGACAGAACACCATATATTTT	CASSQGQNTIYF
TRBV27	few	TRBJ2-7	TRBD2	TGTGCCAGCAGTTTATCGGGACTAGCGGTGCAGTACTTC	CASSLSGLAVQYF
TRBV5-6	.	TRBJ1-1	.	TGTGCCAGCAGCGTAGGGGGGGGCGAGAACACTGAAGCTTTCTTT	CASSVGGGENTEAFF
TRBV7-2	.	TRBJ2-1	.	TGTGCCAGCAGCCCGGACAGTTACAATGAGCAGTTCTTC	CASSPDSYNEQFF
TRBV5-4	.	TRBJ1-1	TRBD1	TGTGCCAGCAGCTTGGAGTACAGGGGTATGAACACTGAAGCTTTCTTT	CASSLEYRGMNTEAFF
TRBV5-4	.	TRBJ2-2	.	TGTGCCAGCAGCTCCGCGACTAGACACTCCGGGGTTGGGCTGTTTTTT	CASSSATRHSGVGLFF
TRBV5-4	.	TRBJ2-3	TRBD2	TGTGCCAGCGGCCGAATTGGCGGCGGGGGGGAGTATTTT	CASGRIGGGGEYF
TRBV2	.	TRBJ2-2	TRBD1	TGTGCCAGCACCCACCCACCGGGACAGGGGGCGGGGGGGGAGCTGTTTTTT	CASTHPPGQGAGGELFF
TRBV10-2	.	TRBJ2-7	.	TGCGCCAGCCTTGTAGGGGGTTACGAGCAGTACTTC	CASLVGGYEQYF
TRBV5-1	.	TRBJ1-1	.	TGCGCCAGCAGCTTGGAGACAGCCCCAACACGCGGTTTCTTT	CASSLETAPTRGFF
TRBV7-9	.	TRBJ2-7	.	TGTGCCAGCAGCTCTGGTATGTACGAGCAGTACTTC	CASSSGMYEQYF